This TCR beta chain derives from a study of vaccination and CD4 T cells after COVID-19. Sequencing of DNA taken from cultured CD4+ T cells relied on the Oncomine TCR Beta short-read assay. TCRdb re-derived calls from the PCR reads in MiXCR, one entry per CDR3 protein. The table records thousands of distinct CDR3 sequences, approximately 40% of them present only once. By share of the sample, this clonotype is large. Its matching antigen is unknown. Treatment described: roughly 10-day PBMC culture with coronavirus spike peptide pools or control peptides (ViraFEST assay). According to the study, CD4+ T cells from the unexposed donor were gathered ahead of the COVID-19 pandemic (2011-2018). This TCR derives from a human donor in good health. The sequenced sample was CD4+ T cells from blood, cultured in vitro.

The DNA of the CDR3 is TGTGCCAGCCTTGTGGGGGGGACCTACACAGATACGCAGTATTTT. Its protein product is CASLVGGTYTDTQYF. This chain uses TRBV27 with TRBJ2-3; 7 bases agree with TRBD2. Germline V gives CDR1 MNHEY, CDR2 SMNVEV (reference sequence). The CDR3 length is 15 residues. Trimming took 8 bases from V and 2 from J; bases not matched to a gene: 10.